This T cell receptor beta chain was recorded in a study of cytomegalovirus exposure and HLA in healthy donors. Looking at the study overall: Assignment to the Caucasian-associated ancestry cluster applied to 81% of the approximately 400 genotyped donors. Findings of the study overall: Prior analysis indicated that the majority of TCR beta V segments exhibited productivity approximately 87% or approximately 30% of the time. A missense DCLRE1C variant was associated with V- and J-gene trimming of TCR beta chains in a later analysis, and an independent cohort replicated the association. V segments that were indistinguishable, TRBV6-2 and TRBV6-3 among them, were omitted from analysis.

Note on this clone: The antigen remains undetermined.

Germline lookup yields CDR1 SGHTA and CDR2 FQGTGA. Trimming left V 5 bases short and J 2 bases short, with 7 bases between. The CDR3 covers 13 residues. The PCR made use of 60 Vbeta and 13 Jbeta primers. Method: immunoSEQ multiplex PCR; TCRdb's copy keeps in-frame clones and lacks some. The sample has 120,000 to 150,000 clones, and its top ten clones hold about 1.7%. The sequenced material came from PBMCs. The J gene is TRBJ2-1, the V gene TRBV7-3; tentatively, D is TRBD2 (5 bases). The TCR originated in a woman aged 50 to 60 in good health and CMV-seronegative. The CDR3 nucleotides are TGTGCCAGCAGCCCCGGGACCTACAATGAGCAGTTCTTC. Amino acid sequence: CASSPGTYNEQFF.